The 23 T cell receptor beta chains below all came from one sample that was sequenced in a study of control samples from healthy donors and cancer patients. The method was immunoSEQ multiplex PCR; TCRdb's version includes in-frame clones alone and lacks a portion of them. Here the sample spans roughly 29,000 clones, 70% to 85% being singletons. Input material: PBMCs. The receptors come from a man aged 60-69 years with head and neck cancer.

The chain's CDR3 is CASSVGSTSPEQYF. The CDR3 nucleotides are TGTGCCAGCAGCGTAGGATCAACCAGTCCCGAGCAGTACTTC. This chain links TRBV9 with TRBJ2-7; no reliable D call. This CDR3 contains 14 residues. Looked up from germline, CDR1 is SGDLS and CDR2 is YYNGEE. V lost 0 bases and J lost 6, with 13 bases in between.

In its sample, this clone was seen once. The J gene is TRBJ2-1, the V gene TRBV27; D gene ambiguous. The CDR3 totals 12 residues. Per germline, CDR1 MNHEY and CDR2 SMNVEV (reference sequence). V was shortened by 5 bases and J by 11 bases, with 13 bases between the two germline ends. The CDR3 is CASSAFGHKQFF. The CDR3 DNA follows: TGTGCCAGCAGTGCTTTTGGGCACAAGCAGTTCTTC.

V usage is TRBV7-2 and J usage is TRBJ1-5; tentatively, D is TRBD1 (5 bases). Between the trimmed V and J ends, which lost 5 bases and 4 bases, there was a span of 12 bases. Germline CDR1 reads SGHTA; CDR2 reads FQGNSA. The CDR3 runs to 14 residues. In DNA form, the CDR3 reads TGTGCCAGCAGCCGGGACGCAAGTAATCAGCCCCAGCATTTT. The encoded protein is CASSRDASNQPQHF. The full variable domain, with the rest looked up from reference TRBV7-2 and TRBJ1-5, is GAGVSQSPSNKVTEKGKDVELRCDPISGHTALYWYRQSLGQGLEFLIYFQGNSAPDKSGLPSDRFSAERTGGSVSTLTIQRTQQEDSAVYLCASSRDASNQPQHFGDGTRLSIL.

The V gene is TRBV10-3, the J gene TRBJ2-7; D ambiguous. V lost 11 bases to trimming and J lost 7 bases, with 24 bases between them. In germline, CDR1 is ENHRY, CDR2 SYGVKD. The CDR3 has 14 amino acids. CDR3 DNA: TGTGCCTCCCACCTTGGGCCCGCCTCGGAGGAGCAGTACTTC. This sequence encodes CASHLGPASEEQYF.

V is TRBV5-1 and J is TRBJ2-2; 9 bases agree with TRBD2. CDR3 length equals 16 residues. V was clipped by 3 bases and J by 6 bases; unmatched bases: 9. Germline assignment: CDR1 SGHRS and CDR2 YFSETQ. The chain's CDR3 is CASSSDLAGRPGELFF. The CDR3 DNA is TGCGCCAGCAGCTCCGATCTAGCGGGGCGACCCGGGGAGCTGTTTTTT.

The rearrangement uses TRBV19 and TRBJ1-1; 7 positions agree with TRBD1. V was pared by 4 bases and J by 5 bases, with 16 bases of the junction left unmatched. In germline, CDR1 is LNHDA, CDR2 SQIVND (reference sequence). The CDR3 sequence is 17 residues long. CDR3 in amino acids: CASSKPGQRLVGTEAFF. The CDR3 DNA follows: TGTGCCAGTAGTAAACCGGGACAGCGCTTGGTGGGGACTGAAGCTTTCTTT.

Only a few counts were recorded for this clone. The gene calls are TRBV28 and TRBJ1-1; D not resolved. The germline gives CDR1 MDHEN, CDR2 SYDVKM. The CDR3 is made up of 12 amino acids. The CDR3 sequence: CAGSHLNTEAFF. The CDR3 nucleotides read TGTGCGGGCAGCCATTTGAACACTGAAGCTTTCTTT.

Only a few counts were recorded for this clone. This sequence joins TRBV7-2 and TRBJ1-4; D perhaps matches TRBD1 (5 bases). Trimming shortened V by 3 bases and J by 8 bases, and 7 bases separated the two germline ends. The CDR3 has 12 residues. Germline loops: CDR1 SGHTA, CDR2 FQGNSA. The CDR3 is CASSLWGEKLFF. The CDR3 DNA reads TGTGCCAGCAGCTTGTGGGGCGAAAAACTGTTTTTT.

This clone was seen once. V gene TRBV27 combines with J gene TRBJ2-5; 15 bases map to TRBD2. Germline CDR1 is MNHEY and CDR2 is SMNVEV (reference sequence). This CDR3 comprises 18 residues. V shed 0 bases and J 2 bases; nucleotides not matched to a gene: 4. The CDR3 reads CASSLSGLAGGRQETQYF. DNA for the CDR3: TGTGCCAGCAGTTTATCGGGACTAGCGGGAGGAAGGCAAGAGACCCAGTACTTC.

V gene TRBV28 combines with J gene TRBJ2-1; no definite D call. V lost 3 bases and J 3 bases, leaving 6 bases between the germline ends. CDR1 and CDR2 from the germline V gene are MDHEN and SYDVKM. The CDR3 loop spans 13 amino acids. The CDR3, as DNA: TGTGCCAGCAGTTTCGGATACTACAATGAGCAGTTCTTC. It yields the protein CASSFGYYNEQFF.

The chain links TRBV5-6 to TRBJ2-7; D is perhaps TRBD1 (6 bases). CDR3 length: 13 residues. In germline, CDR1 is SGHDT, CDR2 YYEEEE. Between the trimmed V and J ends, which lost 2 bases and 2 bases, there was a span of 8 bases. CDR3 sequence: CASSFQGTYEQYF. The CDR3 DNA follows: TGTGCCAGCAGCTTTCAGGGGACCTACGAGCAGTACTTC.

The V and J genes are TRBV6-5 and TRBJ2-7, with a tentative D call TRBD2 (5 bases). The CDR3 is 13 amino acids. The germline CDR1 and CDR2 sequences are MNHEY and SVGAGI. The germline V and J ends were trimmed by 2 bases and 7 bases, with 12 bases remaining between them. CDR3 in DNA: TGTGCCAGCAGTTACCCTTACTCGGGGGAGCAGTACTTC. This codes for CASSYPYSGEQYF.

This sequence joins TRBV4-2 and TRBJ2-1; maybe TRBD1 (6 bases). The V end was cut by 1 base, the J end by 6 bases, with 13 bases between. Germline lookup yields CDR1 LGHNA and CDR2 YNFKEQ. The CDR3 is 15 residues long. CDR3 protein: CASSQAGTNINEQFF. The DNA for the CDR3 is TGTGCCAGCAGCCAAGCCGGGACAAACATCAATGAGCAGTTCTTC.

The rearrangement uses TRBV6-5 and TRBJ1-2; 8 bases map to TRBD1. V lost 4 bases to trimming and J lost 3 bases; unmatched junction nucleotides: 7. The CDR3 totals 15 residues. CDR1 is MNHEY and CDR2 is SVGAGI in the germline V gene. The CDR3: CASSSPGTGDYGYTF. Here the CDR3 DNA reads TGTGCCAGCAGTTCCCCCGGGACAGGTGACTATGGCTACACCTTC.

J is TRBJ2-5 and V is TRBV4-3; D uncertain. The CDR3 consists of 13 residues. Trimming stripped 4 bases from V and 3 bases from J, with 9 bases between. CDR1 and CDR2 (germline): LGHNA, YSLEER. The CDR3 bases are TGCGCCAGCAGCCCTCAGGTTGAAGAGACCCAGTACTTC. The encoded protein is CASSPQVEETQYF.

The chain carries TRBV19 and TRBJ2-7; the D gene is possibly TRBD2 (5 bases). Trimming took off 10 bases at V and 0 bases at J, with 13 bases between the two ends. There are 13 residues in the CDR3. Germline-derived CDR1 and CDR2 are LNHDA and SQIVND (reference sequence). The CDR3 loop is CATRLRGSYEQYF. CDR3 nucleotides: TGTGCCACCCGTCTACGGGGCTCCTACGAGCAGTACTTC.

V and J are TRBV10-3 and TRBJ2-7, with D perhaps matching TRBD1 (5 bases). This CDR3 is built from 11 residues. CDR1 ENHRY and CDR2 SYGVKD come from the germline V gene. V lost 10 bases to trimming and J lost 2 bases, with 9 bases between them. The CDR3 spells CATGLAYEQYF. The DNA for the CDR3 is TGTGCCACAGGGTTGGCCTACGAGCAGTACTTC.

The J gene is TRBJ2-3, the V gene TRBV3-1 (or the pseudogene TRBV3-2), with a weak D call TRBD2 (5 bases). The CDR3 spans 14 residues. The V gene lost 2 bases and the J gene lost 4 bases, with 10 bases spanning the gap. Germline V gene sequence: CDR1 LGHDT, CDR2 YNNKEL (reference sequence). The CDR3 DNA sequence: TGTGCCAGCAGCCAATGGCTAGCCCCAGATACGCAGTATTTT. This sequence encodes CASSQWLAPDTQYF.

This chain connects TRBV12-3 or TRBV12-4 to TRBJ1-2; D uncertain. The V end was cut by 6 bases, the J end by 7 bases, with 12 bases between. The CDR3 is 12 residues long. CDR3 sequence reads: CASRKLYGGYTF. The CDR3 DNA reads TGTGCCAGCAGGAAGCTTTACGGTGGCTACACCTTC.

The chain uses TRBV28 and TRBJ2-7; maybe TRBD2 (5 bases). V was clipped by 7 bases and J by 1 base, with 11 bases between them. Germline V CDR1 and CDR2: MDHEN, SYDVKM. There are 13 residues in the CDR3. CDR3 in amino acids: CASTFSGSYEQYF. The CDR3 bases are TGTGCCAGCACCTTCAGCGGTTCCTACGAGCAGTACTTC.

A word on this clone: The junction differs from germline at one of its ends, possibly a read error. Other DNA sequences in the sample encode the same CDR3. J is TRBJ2-6 and V is TRBV28; D unclear. CDR3 length equals 16 residues. Per the germline V gene, CDR1 is MDHEN and CDR2 is SYDVKM. DNA of the CDR3: TGCGCCAGCAGTTTCGGCAGGAACTCTGGGGCCAACGTCCTGACTTTC. Protein sequence: CASSFGRNSGANVLTF.

The chain is built from TRBV7-2 and TRBJ1-6; TRBD1 agrees at 9 bases. CDR3 size: 16 residues. The germline gives CDR1 SGHTA, CDR2 FQGNSA. V lost 5 bases and J lost 0; bases outside the gene matches: 2. The chain's CDR3 is CASSPDRGSYNSPLHF. The CDR3 DNA reads as TGTGCCAGCAGCCCGGACAGGGGCTCCTATAATTCACCCCTCCACTTT. Full variable domain (outside the CDR3, taken from reference TRBV7-2 and TRBJ1-6): GAGVSQSPSNKVTEKGKDVELRCDPISGHTALYWYRQSLGQGLEFLIYFQGNSAPDKSGLPSDRFSAERTGGSVSTLTIQRTQQEDSAVYLCASSPDRGSYNSPLHFGNGTRLTVT.

This sequence joins TRBV10-3 and TRBJ1-5, with TRBD1 as a possible D gene (6 bases). Trimming left V 4 bases short and J 3 bases short, with 7 bases between. Per the germline V gene, CDR1 is ENHRY and CDR2 is SYGVKD. The CDR3 extends over 13 amino acids. CDR3 sequence reads: CAISGQDNQPQHF. The CDR3 DNA is TGTGCCATCAGTGGACAGGACAATCAGCCCCAGCATTTT.